Each of the 14 T cell receptor beta chains below was sequenced from the same sample in a study of shared clonotypes between healthy human individuals. Clones were read by immunoSEQ multiplex PCR, and TCRdb kept only the in-frame ones, dropping some. Of about 2.4 million clones listed, 93% are singletons. Sequenced sample: naive CD4+ T cells from PBMCs. The subset denotes: CD45RA+ positively selected. All receptors come from a man in his late teens or twenties in good health. Some clones in this sample may be carry-over from other donors' samples.

The rearrangement uses TRBV30 and TRBJ1-2; 9 bases agree with TRBD1. With V trimmed by 2 bases and J by 8 bases, 6 bases remained unmatched. From germline, CDR1 is GTSNPN and CDR2 SVGIG (reference sequence). This CDR3 has 13 residues. CDR3 residues: CAWSPGQGSGYTF. The CDR3 DNA reads as TGTGCCTGGAGTCCGGGACAGGGATCGGGCTACACCTTC.

This clone turned up a few times. The CDR3 nucleotides read TGCGCCAGCAGCTTGGAACAGGTCACTGAAGCTTTCTTT. Translating it yields CASSLEQVTEAFF. This chain links TRBV5-1 with TRBJ1-1, with a tentative D call TRBD1 (5 bases). Germline values: CDR1 SGHRS, CDR2 YFSETQ. CDR3 length equals 13 residues. Trimming shortened V by 0 bases and J by 4 bases, and 7 bases separated the two germline ends.

The rearrangement links TRBV9 to TRBJ2-7, with D possibly called TRBD1 or TRBD2 (5 bases each). There are 15 residues in the CDR3. V was clipped by 4 bases and J by 0 bases, with 14 bases between them. Looked up from germline, CDR1 is SGDLS and CDR2 is YYNGEE. CDR3 in DNA: TGTGCCAGCAGCCCTGGGGGAGTAACCTCCTACGAGCAGTACTTC. This sequence encodes CASSPGGVTSYEQYF.

This chain uses TRBV7-9 with TRBJ1-1; 7 bases match TRBD1. Germline V gives CDR1 SEHNR, CDR2 FQNEAQ (reference sequence). Losses at the gene ends were 1 base for V and 2 bases for J; bases not matched to a gene: 10. The CDR3 has 17 residues. In DNA form, the CDR3 reads TGTGCCAGCAGCTTAGGTGGGGCACAGGGGTCTAACACTGAAGCTTTCTTT. It specifies CASSLGGAQGSNTEAFF. The complete variable domain, with remaining parts taken from reference TRBV7-9 and TRBJ1-1, reads DTGVSQNPRHKITKRGQNVTFRCDPISEHNRLYWYRQTLGQGPEFLTYFQNEAQLEKSRLLSDRFSAERPKGSFSTLEIQRTEQGDSAMYLCASSLGGAQGSNTEAFFGQGTRLTVV.

This chain connects TRBV18 to TRBJ1-2; the D gene is possibly TRBD1 (5 bases). V lost 3 bases to trimming and J lost 2 bases, with 13 bases between them. The CDR3 covers 15 residues. The germline V gene encodes CDR1 KGHSH and CDR2 LQKENI. CDR3 in DNA: TGTGCCAGCTCACCGGGGGGTGCGCGCAACTATGGCTACACCTTC. This sequence encodes CASSPGGARNYGYTF. The full variable domain, rest sourced from reference TRBV18 and TRBJ1-2, is NAGVMQNPRHLVRRRGQEARLRCSPMKGHSHVYWYRQLPEEGLKFMVYLQKENIIDESGMPKERFSAEFPKEGPSILRIQQVVRGDSAAYFCASSPGGARNYGYTFGSGTRLTVV.

V and J are TRBV9 and TRBJ1-2, with D unresolved. This CDR3 spans 13 amino acids. Trimming removed 4 bases from V and 7 bases from J, with 14 bases in between. The germline CDR1 and CDR2 sequences are SGDLS and YYNGEE. The CDR3 region has the DNA TGTGCCAGCAGCCCATCGGGGATAGTTGGCTACACCTTC. Translated: CASSPSGIVGYTF.

The rearrangement uses TRBV6-1 and TRBJ2-3; TRBD1 matches 7 bases. Trimming took 0 bases from V and 4 from J; bases not matched to a gene: 4. Germline V gene data show CDR1 as MNHNS and CDR2 as SASEGT. The CDR3 length is 15 residues. In DNA, the CDR3 is TGTGCCAGCAGTGAAGCGCTTCAGGGGGCAGATACGCAGTATTTT. As protein: CASSEALQGADTQYF.

This chain connects TRBV10-1 to TRBJ2-1; D is tentatively TRBD1 or TRBD2 (5 bases each). Germline CDR1 reads WNHNN; CDR2 reads SYGVQD (reference sequence). Trimming pared 5 bases from V and 4 bases from J, leaving 9 bases between. The CDR3 covers 13 residues. CDR3 amino acids: CASSLGGYNEQFF. CDR3 DNA sequence: TGCGCCAGCAGTCTTGGGGGTTACAATGAGCAGTTCTTC.

The CDR3 loop reads CASSEGRPSGNTIYF. For the CDR3, the DNA is TGCGCCAGCAGCGAGGGACGGCCATCTGGAAACACCATATATTTT. The chain couples TRBV5-1 to TRBJ1-3; D is possibly TRBD1 (5 bases). Germline-derived CDR1 and CDR2 are SGHRS and YFSETQ. V gave up 4 bases and J gave up 1 base, with 12 bases separating them. This CDR3 contains 15 residues. Combining the CDR3 with reference TRBV5-1 and TRBJ1-3 gives the whole variable domain KAGVTQTPRYLIKTRGQQVTLSCSPISGHRSVSWYQQTPGQGLQFLFEYFSETQRNKGNFPGRFSGRQFSNSRSEMNVSTLELGDSALYLCASSEGRPSGNTIYFGEGSWLTVV.

The chain uses TRBV11-2 and TRBJ2-5, with 9 bases matching TRBD1. Germline CDR1 reads SGHAT; CDR2 reads FQNNGV. The junction had 7 bases not matched to a gene; V was cut back by 5 bases and J by 6 bases. This CDR3 contains 14 residues. CDR3 sequence (DNA): TGTGCCAGCAGCCAAAGGACAGGGGAACAGACCCAGTACTTC. Its protein is CASSQRTGEQTQYF.

The chain recombines TRBV19 with TRBJ2-1; a possible D gene is TRBD2 (6 bases). In germline, CDR1 is LNHDA, CDR2 SQIVND (reference sequence). Trimming stripped 4 bases from V and 0 bases from J, with 22 bases between. The CDR3 is made up of 19 amino acids. DNA for the CDR3: TGTGCCAGTAGTACCCCAACCCGGGGAGGAAGGAGCTCCTACAATGAGCAGTTCTTC. This gives the protein CASSTPTRGGRSSYNEQFF.

For this clone: Other nucleotide sequences in the sample specify the same CDR3. The chain links TRBV20-1 to TRBJ2-5; D not certain. This CDR3 spans 10 amino acids. Trimming stripped 6 bases from V and 5 bases from J, with 7 bases between. Germline V CDR1 and CDR2: DFQATT, SNEGSKA (reference sequence). CDR3 amino acids: CSAARETQYF. DNA for the CDR3: TGCAGTGCCGCCCGGGAGACCCAGTACTTC.

Written as DNA, the CDR3 is TGTGCCAGCCGGGAGTACAGGGGATGGACTGAAGCTTTCTTT. This translates into CASREYRGWTEAFF. The V gene is TRBV6-1, the J gene TRBJ1-1; 7 nucleotides match TRBD1. This CDR3 is built from 14 residues. Unmatched junction bases numbered 11, after V lost 8 bases and J lost 5 bases. Germline values: CDR1 MNHNS, CDR2 SASEGT.

The chain combines TRBV6-5 with TRBJ1-2; the match to TRBD1 covers 8 bases. V shed 3 bases and J 5 bases; nucleotides not matched to a gene: 11. The CDR3 covers 16 residues. CDR1 MNHEY and CDR2 SVGAGI come from the germline V gene. The CDR3 nucleotides are TGTGCCAGCAGTTATCACGCAGGGGGCGTGGGTTATGGCTACACCTTC. This translates into CASSYHAGGVGYGYTF.